Below are 28 T cell receptor beta chains sequenced from a single sample in a study of blood T cell repertoires in COVID-19. Profiling relied on immunoSEQ multiplex PCR, and the TCRdb table lists in-frame clones only, not all of them. The data contain under 200,000 clones, about four fifths of them singletons. The specimen sequenced was peripheral blood. All receptors come from a man in his sixties with acute or convalescent COVID-19.

The genes are TRBV19 and TRBJ1-6; D unresolved. The CDR3 has 15 amino acids. Germline-derived CDR1 and CDR2 are LNHDA and SQIVND (reference sequence). Trimming removed 3 bases from V and 8 bases from J, with 14 bases in between. The CDR3 coding sequence is TGTGCCAGTAGTATGGCGGGGAGCGGGGATTCACCCCTCCACTTT. Translated, it gives CASSMAGSGDSPLHF.

In its sample, this clone was seen a few times. The CDR3 protein is CAISGGGSAFAGDTQYF. The DNA for the CDR3 is TGTGCCATCAGTGGTGGTGGGTCGGCCTTCGCGGGAGATACGCAGTATTTT. The chain is built from TRBV10-3 and TRBJ2-3, with D tentatively TRBD2 (5 bases). The CDR3 loop spans 17 amino acids. V lost 4 bases, J lost 5 bases, and 22 bases lay in between. CDR1 and CDR2 from the germline V gene are ENHRY and SYGVKD.

In this sample, this clone turned up a few times. CDR3 nucleotide sequence: TGTGCCAGCAGCTTAGCCCACGGGGACACCGGGGAGCTGTTTTTT. This gives the protein CASSLAHGDTGELFF. The rearrangement links TRBV7-9 to TRBJ2-2, with D possibly matching TRBD2 (5 bases). V lost 0 bases and J lost 3, with 8 bases in between. This CDR3 is 15 amino acids long. CDR1 and CDR2 from the germline V gene are SEHNR and FQNEAQ (reference sequence).

This chain connects TRBV7-3 to TRBJ2-2; D may be TRBD1 (6 bases). Germline V gives CDR1 SGHTA, CDR2 FQGTGA. Trimming took 5 bases from V and 4 from J, leaving 11 bases between them. This CDR3 contains 14 residues. This chain's CDR3 is CASSPGTFTGELFF. The DNA for the CDR3 is TGTGCCAGCAGCCCTGGGACATTCACCGGGGAGCTGTTTTTT.

In this sample, this clone turned up once. The chain uses TRBV29-1 and TRBJ2-2; 15 bases are a match to TRBD2. CDR1 and CDR2 (germline): SQVTM, ANQGSEA. The CDR3 runs 16 residues. With V trimmed by 5 bases and J by 4 bases, 5 bases remained unmatched. CDR3 amino acids: CSVTGLAGGGTGELFF. For the CDR3, the DNA is TGCAGCGTTACGGGACTAGCGGGGGGTGGCACCGGGGAGCTGTTTTTT.

This rearrangement joins TRBV19 to TRBJ1-5, with TRBD1 identical over 10 bases. The CDR3 covers 16 residues. V gave up 7 bases and J gave up 2 bases; unmatched junction bases: 8. CDR1 is LNHDA and CDR2 is SQIVND in the germline V gene (reference sequence). The CDR3 coding sequence is TGTGCCAGTACTGCCACCGGGACAGGGGGCAATCAGCCCCAGCATTTT. It codes for CASTATGTGGNQPQHF.

The CDR3 sequence: CASSSEGGSTF. The CDR3 nucleotides are TGTGCCAGCAGTTCAGAGGGGGGGAGCACCTTC. The V call is TRBV2, the J call TRBJ1-2; TRBD1 might be the D (6 bases). This CDR3 contains 11 residues. The germline V gene encodes CDR1 SNHLY and CDR2 FYNNEI. Trimming cost V 5 bases and J 13 bases, with 14 bases left between them.

This chain uses TRBV7-6 with TRBJ2-7; 10 bases match TRBD1. V gave up 1 base and J gave up 7 bases; unmatched junction bases: 4. Germline CDR1 is SGHVS and CDR2 is FNYEAQ. The CDR3 is made up of 14 amino acids. The CDR3: CASSLGQGAGEQYF. In DNA, the CDR3 is TGTGCCAGCAGCTTAGGACAGGGGGCAGGGGAGCAGTACTTC.

In regard to this clone: Just one base apart from a much larger clone, this may be a read error. V gene TRBV7-9 combines with J gene TRBJ2-1; D not certain. Per germline, CDR1 SEHNR and CDR2 FQNEAQ (reference sequence). Trimming removed 3 bases from V and 5 bases from J, with 2 bases in between. This CDR3 is 11 amino acids long. The chain's CDR3 is CASSFNNEQFF. CDR3 DNA sequence: TGTGCCAGCAGCTTTAACAATGAGCAGTTCTTC.

This clone was picked up a small number of times. The sample holds other DNA sequences that translate to the same CDR3. V usage is TRBV19 and J usage is TRBJ2-7, with no clear D. There are 12 residues in the CDR3. V shed 5 bases and J shed 0 bases, with 5 bases lying between them. Germline V gives CDR1 LNHDA, CDR2 SQIVND (reference sequence). Here the CDR3 reads CASSESSYEQYF. The CDR3 DNA reads TGTGCCAGTAGTGAGTCCTCCTACGAGCAGTACTTC.

The rearrangement uses TRBV19 and TRBJ2-7; weak D call: TRBD2 (5 bases). CDR3 size: 13 residues. The germline V gene encodes CDR1 LNHDA and CDR2 SQIVND (reference sequence). The V and J ends lost 6 bases and 3 bases respectively, with 12 bases between them. The CDR3 region is CASSSSSVYEQYF. The CDR3 bases are TGTGCCAGTAGCTCGAGTAGCGTCTACGAGCAGTACTTC.

The chain combines TRBV24-1 with TRBJ2-3; TRBD1 agrees at 7 bases. The CDR3 loop spans 14 amino acids. Germline CDR1 reads KGHDR; CDR2 reads SFDVKD. The trim removed 4 bases at V and 1 base at J, leaving 1 base unmatched. CDR3 in DNA: TGTGCCACCAGTGAGACAGGGCGCACAGATACGCAGTATTTT. This encodes CATSETGRTDTQYF.

The rearrangement joins TRBV24-1 to TRBJ2-1; TRBD2 agrees at 7 bases. The CDR3 is made up of 14 amino acids. In germline, CDR1 is KGHDR, CDR2 SFDVKD. V was pared by 3 bases and J by 2 bases, with 0 bases of the junction left unmatched. Here the CDR3 DNA reads TGTGCCACCAGTGATAGCGGGACCTACAATGAGCAGTTCTTC. Residues: CATSDSGTYNEQFF.

The chain recombines TRBV9 with TRBJ2-1; the match to TRBD2 covers 11 bases. V trimming: 4 bases; J trimming: 8 bases; junction bases outside the gene matches: 5. There are 14 residues in the CDR3. In germline, CDR1 is SGDLS, CDR2 YYNGEE. Written as DNA, the CDR3 is TGTGCCAGCAGCCCAGGACTAGCGGGCTATGAGCAGTTCTTC. It specifies CASSPGLAGYEQFF.

This chain uses TRBV2 with TRBJ2-7; perhaps TRBD2 as D (6 bases). This CDR3 has 12 residues. Trimming left V 6 bases short and J 2 bases short, with 8 bases between. Germline V gene data show CDR1 as SNHLY and CDR2 as FYNNEI. The CDR3 DNA reads TGTGCCAGCAGACCGGGAGCCTACGAGCAGTACTTC. Translated: CASRPGAYEQYF.

This clone was seen a single time. This rearrangement joins TRBV5-1 to TRBJ2-7; 8 bases are shared with TRBD1. Trimming took 4 bases from V and 2 from J; bases not matched to a gene: 8. Germline CDR1 SGHRS, CDR2 YFSETQ. CDR3 length: 15 amino acids. DNA for the CDR3: TGCGCCAGCAGCCCGGGACAGGCGCGGACCTACGAGCAGTACTTC. Translation gives CASSPGQARTYEQYF.

The chain combines TRBV5-5 with TRBJ2-7, with TRBD1 matching 10 bases. CDR1 is SGHKS, CDR2 YYEKEE, per germline (reference sequence). J lost 7 bases, V lost 0 bases, and 7 bases had no gene match. This CDR3 is built from 15 residues. The CDR3 sequence is CASSLGPGQGYEQYF. The CDR3 nucleotides read TGTGCCAGCAGCTTGGGCCCGGGACAGGGGTATGAGCAGTACTTC.

The rearrangement links TRBV9 to TRBJ1-2; maybe TRBD1 (6 bases). The CDR3 loop spans 15 amino acids. Deletions cut 3 bases from V and 0 bases from J, with 12 bases between. Looked up from germline, CDR1 is SGDLS and CDR2 is YYNGEE. The CDR3 sequence: CASSEKDRPNYGYTF. CDR3 DNA sequence: TGTGCCAGCAGCGAGAAGGACAGACCTAACTATGGCTACACCTTC.

The V and J genes are TRBV24-1 and TRBJ1-2; TRBD1 aligns across 12 bases. This CDR3 has 18 amino acids. Germline CDR1 reads KGHDR; CDR2 reads SFDVKD. With 4 bases clipped from V and 1 base from J, the junction kept 9 bases outside the gene matches. The CDR3 sequence is CATSELPGQGAFNYGYTF. The CDR3 bases are TGTGCCACCAGTGAGTTGCCGGGACAGGGGGCATTTAACTATGGCTACACCTTC.

This chain connects TRBV6-5 to TRBJ2-1; D is perhaps TRBD2 (7 bases). CDR1 and CDR2 (germline): MNHEY, SVGAGI. V lost 6 bases to trimming and J lost 9 bases, with 12 bases between them. This CDR3 is built from 12 residues. DNA of the CDR3: TGTGCCAGCAGGGGGGGGGCCGGTGAGCAGTTCTTC. It codes for CASRGGAGEQFF.

The V gene is TRBV6-5, the J gene TRBJ1-1; 7 positions agree with TRBD1. The CDR3 totals 14 residues. V shed 7 bases and J 2 bases; nucleotides not matched to a gene: 7. Germline values: CDR1 MNHEY, CDR2 SVGAGI. CDR3 in amino acids: CASTTDRVNTEAFF. Here the CDR3 DNA reads TGTGCCAGCACTACTGACAGGGTCAACACTGAAGCTTTCTTT.

This chain joins TRBV2 and TRBJ2-3, with D perhaps matching TRBD2 (6 bases). The CDR3 totals 12 residues. CDR1 is SNHLY and CDR2 is FYNNEI in the germline V gene. Trimming removed 6 bases at V and 6 bases at J, with 10 bases between. CDR3 sequence (DNA): TGTGCCAGCAGGTGGGGGGAGGATACGCAGTATTTT. This translates into CASRWGEDTQYF. Filled out from reference TRBV2 and TRBJ2-3, the complete variable domain reads EPEVTQTPSHQVTQMGQEVILRCVPISNHLYFYWYRQILGQKVEFLVSFYNNEISEKSEIFDDQFSVERPDGSNFTLKIRSTKLEDSAMYFCASRWGEDTQYFGPGTRLTVL.

This clone was counted between two and nine times. The V call is TRBV5-4, the J call TRBJ1-5; possible D gene TRBD1, 5 bases. The CDR3 extends over 14 amino acids. The V gene lost 0 bases and the J gene lost 6 bases, with 10 bases spanning the gap. CDR1 is SGHNT, CDR2 YYREEE, per germline (reference sequence). CDR3 region: CASSLEGSGQPQHF. The CDR3 nucleotides read TGTGCCAGCAGCTTGGAGGGGTCCGGTCAGCCCCAGCATTTT.

This clone was seen only once. This chain connects TRBV6-5 to TRBJ1-3; possible D gene TRBD1, 6 bases. The CDR3 runs to 14 residues. V was cut by 6 bases and J by 2 bases, with 11 bases left in between. Germline loops: CDR1 MNHEY, CDR2 SVGAGI. CDR3 in amino acids: CASSTTGAGNTIYF. The CDR3 bases are TGTGCCAGCAGCACGACAGGCGCTGGAAACACCATATATTTT.

The gene calls are TRBV21-1 and TRBJ1-6. TRBV21-1 is classified as a pseudogene. The length of the CDR3 is 16 residues. In DNA form, the CDR3 reads TGTGCCAGCAGCAAAGTACGTCCAGACTATTATTCACCCCTCCACTTT. Translated, it gives CASSKVRPDYYSPLHF.

V and J are TRBV6-1 and TRBJ1-2, with a tentative D call TRBD1 (6 bases). Germline lookup yields CDR1 MNHNS and CDR2 SASEGT. The CDR3 contains 15 residues. V gave up 0 bases and J gave up 4 bases, with 12 bases separating them. The chain's CDR3 is CASSEAGARTYGYTF. As DNA, the CDR3 is TGTGCCAGCAGTGAAGCGGGGGCACGAACCTATGGCTACACCTTC.

A word on this clone: The identical CDR3 is also encoded by other nucleotide sequences in the sample. This sequence joins TRBV5-4 and TRBJ2-3, with TRBD2 matching over 10 bases. Germline V gives CDR1 SGHNT, CDR2 YYREEE (reference sequence). The CDR3 runs 16 residues. V trimming: 1 base; J trimming: 1 base; junction bases outside the gene matches: 3. The CDR3 nucleotides read TGTGCCAGCAGCTTGAGGCTAGCGGGGGGCACAGATACGCAGTATTTT. Protein sequence: CASSLRLAGGTDTQYF.

J is TRBJ2-7 and V is TRBV5-4; 13 bases map to TRBD2. The CDR3 runs 16 residues. V shed 0 bases, J shed 6 bases, and the junction held 6 bases outside the gene matches. Germline-derived CDR1 and CDR2 are SGHNT and YYREEE (reference sequence). CDR3 sequence (DNA): TGTGCCAGCAGCTTGGCCTCACTAGCGGGAGGGCTCGAGCAGTACTTC. The encoded protein is CASSLASLAGGLEQYF. The full variable domain, completed using reference TRBV5-4 and TRBJ2-7, is ETGVTQSPTHLIKTRGQQVTLRCSSQSGHNTVSWYQQALGQGPQFIFQYYREEENGRGNFPPRFSGLQFPNYSSELNVNALELDDSALYLCASSLASLAGGLEQYFGPGTRLTVT.